This TCR beta chain was found in a study of blood T cell repertoires in COVID-19 (dated by TCRdb to about 2020). Turning to the overall study: The collaborator samples originated in the United States, Italy and Spain and spanned the acute and convalescent phases of COVID-19. Subjects who had been exposed to COVID-19, were actively infected with it, or had recovered from it provided the deeply sampled blood TCRbeta repertoires that made up the dataset. Samples came from the ongoing ImmuneRACE study (first 160 participants) plus 1,254 subjects from 6 global collaborators. The prospective study material was composed of cDNA or gDNA derived from T cells, B-cell-depleted T cells, or PBMCs. The sample metadata nearly always contained a de-identified subject ID, COVID-19 status, age in years and sex. The repertoires were released in a freely available public database intended as a resource for research on the immune response to SARS-CoV-2. Where available, HLA class I and class II types were obtained from metadata supplied by the sample provider rather than from assay-based typing.

As to this clone: No cognate antigen has been identified for it. No much larger clone exists at a distance of one base, and base qualities are not known.

Collaborating institutions collected whole blood in K2EDTA tubes following their own protocols. For TCRbeta analysis, collaborators shipped samples in one of three forms: frozen whole blood, isolated PBMCs, or DNA extracted from either of those sample types. The CDR3 numbers 18 residues from cysteine through phenylalanine. CDR3 DNA is the only sequence kept; it has 54 bases, read in frame from the first base. V loses 0 bases at its end and J loses 0 bases; junction bases beyond the gene matches: 8. CDR1 is given as SGHNT and CDR2 as YYREEE, both from the germline V gene (reference sequence). Points the paper makes about the study in general: Clinical and demographic metadata were provided uncurated, with the amount varying by source and participant.

TCRbeta CDR3 regions were amplified from genomic DNA by means of the immunoSEQ Assay, a bias-controlled multiplex PCR. Concerning the study's data processing: Within the assay, amplification of reference gene primers was used to estimate how many nucleated cells each sample contained. To quantify the absolute abundance of each unique TCRbeta CDR3 rearrangement, sequence reads were collapsed and filtered. For each sample, productive Simpson clonality was calculated as the square root of Simpson's diversity index over productive rearrangements. TCRdb obtained this table from immuneACCESS and retained in-frame rearrangements with V and J assigned. These tables miss some clones; where compared with another copy, unresolved V genes account for less than half of the shortfall, and the remainder is unexplained. V, J and clone size are taken as reported in that table, and D and trimming were inferred from the DNA itself. The sample table records 60,000 to 70,000 clones; 70% to 85% of these occur just once. Together, the top ten hold over 40% of the sample.

Sequencing used peripheral blood. The chain joins TRBV5-4 to TRBJ1-3; 8 bases in between match TRBD1. The TCR was taken from a human donor in a cohort sampled during active COVID-19. The CDR3 region has the sequence CASSLGGTGLISGNTIYF. DNA sequence: TGTGCCAGCAGCTTGGGGGGGACAGGCCTAATCTCTGGAAACACCATATATTTT.